The 14 T cell receptor beta chains listed next were all sequenced from one sample in a study of vaccination and CD4 T cells after COVID-19. The Oncomine TCR Beta short-read assay generated sequence data from the DNA of cultured CD4+ T cells. TCRdb re-analysed the PCR reads in MiXCR, keeping a single row per CDR3 protein. The sample has over 15,000 distinct CDR3 sequences, 65% to 80% seen once. Noted treatment: approximately nine-day PBMC culture with coronavirus spike peptide pools or control peptides (ViraFEST assay). For these TCRs, the target antigens are not known. Here the sequenced sample was CD4+ T cells from blood, cultured in vitro, taken after SARS-CoV-2 vaccination. The receptors were sampled from a human donor who received a COVID-19 vaccine.

The CDR3 DNA reads TGTGCCAGCAGCTTAGCAACAGGGAGTGGCTACACCTTC. Residues: CASSLATGSGYTF. The rearrangement joins TRBV7-9 to TRBJ1-2, with D perhaps matching TRBD1 (6 bases). V lost 0 bases and J 7 bases, leaving 9 bases between the germline ends. Germline V lookup: CDR1 SEHNR, CDR2 FQNEAQ (reference sequence). This CDR3 spans 13 amino acids.

The J gene is TRBJ1-5, the V gene TRBV12-3 or TRBV12-4; D is unclear. This CDR3 has 13 residues. V shed 2 bases and J shed 3 bases, with 5 bases lying between them. The DNA of the CDR3 is TGTGCCAGCAGTTTAAGGTACAATCAGCCCCAGCATTTT. Protein sequence: CASSLRYNQPQHF.

The V gene is TRBV5-1, the J gene TRBJ1-2; 7 bases fit TRBD1. Trimming cost V 0 bases and J 4 bases; bases outside gene matches: 6. Germline V gene sequence: CDR1 SGHRS, CDR2 YFSETQ. The CDR3 loop spans 15 amino acids. DNA for the CDR3: TGCGCCAGCAGCTTGGCTCAGGGGGATGTCTATGGCTACACCTTC. Amino acid sequence: CASSLAQGDVYGYTF. The full variable domain, its missing parts supplied by reference TRBV5-1 and TRBJ1-2, is KAGVTQTPRYLIKTRGQQVTLSCSPISGHRSVSWYQQTPGQGLQFLFEYFSETQRNKGNFPGRFSGRQFSNSRSEMNVSTLELGDSALYLCASSLAQGDVYGYTFGSGTRLTVV.

This clonotype was counted once. The gene calls are TRBV11-2 and TRBJ2-6; 7 bases line up with TRBD2. The CDR3 has 18 residues. The ends lost 5 bases at V and 0 bases at J; junction bases unmatched: 10. Per germline, CDR1 SGHAT and CDR2 FQNNGV. The CDR3 loop reads CASSPRGSRYSGANVLTF. CDR3 sequence (DNA): TGTGCCAGCAGCCCGCGGGGGTCCCGTTACTCTGGGGCCAACGTCCTGACTTTC.

The chain links TRBV6-1 to TRBJ2-7; 9 bases are shared with TRBD1. This CDR3 region has 14 residues. V trimming: 6 bases; J trimming: 3 bases; junction bases outside the gene matches: 6. Germline CDR1 and CDR2: MNHNS and SASEGT. The CDR3 spells CASSLGQGSYEQYF. CDR3 in DNA: TGTGCCAGCAGCCTCGGACAGGGGAGCTACGAGCAGTACTTC.

The chain couples TRBV24-1 to TRBJ1-2; D is ambiguous. This CDR3 has 13 residues. Germline assignment: CDR1 KGHDR and CDR2 SFDVKD. Trimming took off 2 bases at V and 4 bases at J, with 7 bases between the two ends. CDR3 DNA sequence: TGTGCCACCAGTGATTCAGCCTCCTATGGCTACACCTTC. Translated: CATSDSASYGYTF.

J is TRBJ2-3 and V is TRBV30, with a tentative D call TRBD2 (6 bases). Between the trimmed V and J ends, which lost 0 bases and 0 bases, there was a span of 10 bases. Germline loops: CDR1 GTSNPN, CDR2 SVGIG (reference sequence). The CDR3 runs to 15 residues. The CDR3 coding sequence is TGTGCCTGGAGTGTTAGTAGCGGAAGCACAGATACGCAGTATTTT. Translating it yields CAWSVSSGSTDTQYF. The entire variable domain, with the rest obtained from reference TRBV30 and TRBJ2-3, is as follows: SQTIHQWPATLVQPVGSPLSLECTVEGTSNPNLYWYRQAAGRGLQLLFYSVGIGQISSEVPQNLSASRPQDRQFILSSKKLLLSDSGFYLCAWSVSSGSTDTQYFGPGTRLTVL.

This clonotype was observed once. This chain links TRBV12-3 or TRBV12-4 with TRBJ1-2, with a possible D match to TRBD1 (5 bases). The CDR3 runs 14 residues. V gave up 6 bases and J gave up 4 bases, with 15 bases separating them. CDR3 coding DNA: TGTGCCAGCAGCACGGGCGGGGCGTCCTATGGCTACACCTTC. Translating it yields CASSTGGASYGYTF.

This clonotype turned up a few times. V is TRBV15 and J is TRBJ1-1; 7 nucleotides agree with TRBD1. The junction had 9 bases not matched to a gene; V was cut back by 3 bases and J by 5 bases. The germline V gene encodes CDR1 LNHNV and CDR2 YYDKDF (reference sequence). The CDR3 runs to 15 residues. The CDR3 DNA is TGTGCCACCAGCAGTAACCGGGACAGTGGGACTGAAGCTTTCTTT. Its protein product is CATSSNRDSGTEAFF.

Regarding this clonotype: Germline and junction disagree at one end, which may indicate a read error. The V gene is TRBV6-1, the J gene TRBJ1-2; possible D gene TRBD1, 6 bases. There are 14 residues in the CDR3. The germline CDR1 and CDR2 sequences are MNHNS and SASEGT. The CDR3 DNA follows: TGTGCCATCAGTGCCGTGGGGGGTGGGGGCGGCTACACCTTC. It codes for CAISAVGGGGGYTF.

The chain combines TRBV12-3 or TRBV12-4 with TRBJ2-1; a weak D match, TRBD1 (5 bases). Trimming left V 5 bases short and J 6 bases short, with 17 bases between. This CDR3 has 15 residues. CDR3 in DNA: TGTGCCAGCAGTCCGAGCCAGGGATTAGGCAATGAGCAGTTCTTC. Amino acids: CASSPSQGLGNEQFF.

This sequence joins TRBV7-8 and TRBJ1-1, with D possibly TRBD1 on 5 matching bases. Trimming took off 5 bases at V and 4 bases at J, with 14 bases between the two ends. The germline gives CDR1 SGHVS, CDR2 FQNEAQ. The CDR3 contains 14 residues. This chain's CDR3 is CASSTRTGPTEAFF. DNA of the CDR3: TGTGCCAGCAGCACCAGGACGGGGCCCACTGAAGCTTTCTTT. The full variable domain, with the rest looked up from reference TRBV7-8 and TRBJ1-1, is GAGVSQSPRYKVAKRGQDVALRCDPISGHVSLFWYQQALGQGPEFLTYFQNEAQLDKSGLPSDRFFAERPEGSVSTLKIQRTQQEDSAVYLCASSTRTGPTEAFFGQGTRLTVV.

V gene TRBV12-3 or TRBV12-4 combines with J gene TRBJ2-5; TRBD2 agrees at 12 bases. This CDR3 comprises 14 residues. The ends lost 6 bases at V and 5 bases at J; junction bases unmatched: 4. CDR3 protein: CASSPLAGGETQYF. As DNA, the CDR3 is TGTGCCAGCAGCCCGCTAGCGGGGGGGGAGACCCAGTACTTC.

This clonotype was recorded once. The chain employs TRBV5-1 and TRBJ1-5; 7 bases fit TRBD1. The CDR3 is made up of 15 amino acids. The germline V gene has CDR1 SGHRS and CDR2 YFSETQ. V was clipped by 0 bases and J by 3 bases; unmatched bases: 3. The CDR3 here is CASSLATGVNQPQHF. CDR3 nucleotide sequence: TGCGCCAGCAGCTTGGCCACAGGGGTCAATCAGCCCCAGCATTTT.